The 21 T cell receptor beta chains listed next were all sequenced from one sample in a study of a mutant IDH1 vaccine in newly diagnosed glioma. For these TCRs, the target antigens are not known. The protocol was immunoSEQ multiplex PCR, while the TCRdb copy is restricted to in-frame clones and leaves out a portion. The repertoire has 20,000 to 25,000 clones, roughly 72% of them found once; the top ten carry 9.5% to 11%. As to time point: week 11, during vaccination. With topical imiquimod, each dose of the vaccine consisted of 300 ug of mutant IDH1 20-mer peptide. Material: peripheral blood mononuclear cells (PBMCs), obtained from a glioma patient whose treatment included an IDH1 peptide vaccine. The source is a man aged 18 to 35 with glioma. Some clones in this sample may be carry-over from other donors' samples.

The CDR3 DNA sequence: TGCAGCGTTGAAGATCCTTGGGGGACCTCCTACGAGCAGTACTTC. Protein sequence: CSVEDPWGTSYEQYF. V usage is TRBV29-1 and J usage is TRBJ2-7; possibly TRBD1 or TRBD2 for D (5 bases each). The CDR3 totals 15 residues. Per germline, CDR1 SQVTM and CDR2 ANQGSEA. Trimming pared 0 bases from V and 0 bases from J, leaving 12 bases between.

The chain joins TRBV4-2 to TRBJ2-7; D gene unclear. The CDR3 totals 13 residues. From germline, CDR1 is LGHNA and CDR2 YNFKEQ. V was clipped by 0 bases and J by 2 bases, with 5 bases between them. Written as DNA, the CDR3 is TGTGCCAGCAGCCAAGATAGGACCTACGAGCAGTACTTC. Translating gives CASSQDRTYEQYF.

This clone was observed a handful of times. This rearrangement joins TRBV4-1 to TRBJ1-1, with D hard to call. Germline V gene sequence: CDR1 MGHRA, CDR2 YSYEKL. The V gene lost 1 base and the J gene lost 5 bases, with 23 bases spanning the gap. The CDR3 spans 18 residues. The CDR3 nucleotides are TGCGCCAGCAGCCAAGTGGGCTCTGTAGGGCTCTACGGGACTGAAGCTTTCTTT. This codes for CASSQVGSVGLYGTEAFF.

The CDR3 DNA reads as TGCGCCAGCAGCCAAGATCTTTACAGCTCCTACGAGCAGTACTTC. Protein product: CASSQDLYSSYEQYF. The rearrangement links TRBV4-1 to TRBJ2-7; D not resolved. CDR1 MGHRA and CDR2 YSYEKL come from the germline V gene. V was cut by 0 bases and J by 0 bases, with 9 bases left in between. This CDR3 has 15 residues.

V usage is TRBV5-4 and J usage is TRBJ1-2; D is possibly TRBD1 (6 bases). Germline CDR1 is SGHNT and CDR2 is YYREEE (reference sequence). CDR3 length: 15 residues. V lost 4 bases and J 4 bases, leaving 17 bases between the germline ends. The DNA for the CDR3 is TGTGCCAGCAGCCCGGGGGCTGATCACTTCTATGGCTACACCTTC. Residues: CASSPGADHFYGYTF.

The rearrangement joins TRBV27 to TRBJ2-7; D possibly corresponds to TRBD2 (6 bases). The germline V and J ends were trimmed by 3 bases and 2 bases, with 11 bases remaining between them. The CDR3 runs to 14 residues. Per the germline V gene, CDR1 is MNHEY and CDR2 is SMNVEV (reference sequence). CDR3 sequence reads: CASSFLATTYEQYF. In nucleotides, the CDR3 is TGTGCCAGCAGTTTTCTAGCGACCACCTACGAGCAGTACTTC.

The chain is built from TRBV2 and TRBJ2-7, with D unresolved. CDR1 is SNHLY, CDR2 FYNNEI, per germline. V lost 1 base, J lost 3 bases, and 4 bases lay in between. This CDR3 has 12 amino acids. The CDR3 DNA reads TGTGCCAGCAGTGAAGTGGGCTACGAGCAGTACTTC. Translation gives CASSEVGYEQYF.

This clone appeared a few times. The chain joins TRBV7-2 to TRBJ1-3; perhaps TRBD1 as D (5 bases). The germline gives CDR1 SGHTA, CDR2 FQGNSA. V was pared by 2 bases and J by 3 bases, with 17 bases between. This CDR3 comprises 17 residues. CDR3 DNA sequence: TGTGCCAGCAGCTTATTCCCAGGGATCCGTCTTGGAAACACCATATATTTT. Translating it yields CASSLFPGIRLGNTIYF.

As to this clone: The junction and the germline gene differ at one end; a read error may be behind it. CDR3 nucleotide sequence: TGTGCTAGCAGCTTGGGACAGGGAGGGGAGCAGTACTTC. It translates to CASSLGQGGEQYF. The chain employs TRBV7-7 and TRBJ2-7; 9 bases agree with TRBD1. The germline CDR1 and CDR2 sequences are SSHAT and FNYEAQ (reference sequence). The CDR3 extends over 13 amino acids. The full variable domain, its missing parts supplied by reference TRBV7-7 and TRBJ2-7, is GAGVSQSPRYKVTKRGQDVTLRCDPISSHATLYWYQQALGQGPEFLTYFNYEAQPDKSGLPSDRFSAERPEGSISTLTIQRTEQRDSAMYRCASSLGQGGEQYFGPGTRLTVT.

This chain connects TRBV2 to TRBJ2-2; TRBD2 might be the D (5 bases). The V gene lost 6 bases and the J gene lost 6 bases, with 23 bases spanning the gap. The germline V gene has CDR1 SNHLY and CDR2 FYNNEI. This CDR3 has 17 residues. The CDR3 bases are TGTGCCAGCAGAGTCTCTCCTGGGATCGGAGGCCCCGGGGAGCTGTTTTTT. Translating it yields CASRVSPGIGGPGELFF.

The chain employs TRBV27 and TRBJ1-5, with no clear D. The CDR3 length is 15 residues. The ends were cut back, 5 bases at V and 0 bases at J, with 11 bases in the middle. Germline-derived CDR1 and CDR2 are MNHEY and SMNVEV (reference sequence). CDR3 nucleotides: TGTGCCAGCAGTAAGCACGTAAATAGCAATCAGCCCCAGCATTTT. It is translated as CASSKHVNSNQPQHF.

The chain couples TRBV7-2 to TRBJ1-5; 7 nucleotides line up with TRBD1. Germline-derived CDR1 and CDR2 are SGHTA and FQGNSA. J gave up 7 bases and V 1 base, and 7 bases lay outside the gene matches. The CDR3 is 15 residues long. CDR3 sequence: CASSLERGQRQPQHF. In DNA form, the CDR3 reads TGTGCCAGCAGCTTAGAAAGGGGGCAAAGGCAGCCCCAGCATTTT.

The CDR3 is CASSQTRLSSYNEQFF. CDR3 sequence (DNA): TGTGCCAGCAGCCAGACACGTCTTAGCTCCTACAATGAGCAGTTCTTC. The chain recombines TRBV5-4 with TRBJ2-1; D call uncertain. Germline CDR1 SGHNT, CDR2 YYREEE (reference sequence). This CDR3 region has 16 residues. With 4 bases removed from V and 0 bases from J, the gap between germline ends came to 14 bases.

The rearrangement uses TRBV30 and TRBJ2-3; D might be TRBD1 or TRBD2, each matching 5 bases. The germline V gene has CDR1 GTSNPN and CDR2 SVGIG (reference sequence). With 0 bases removed from V and 6 bases from J, the gap between germline ends came to 16 bases. CDR3 size: 15 residues. In nucleotides, the CDR3 is TGTGCCTGGAGTGTCGAGTTGGGGGTCCGGGATACGCAGTATTTT. Amino acids: CAWSVELGVRDTQYF.

The chain uses TRBV4-3 and TRBJ2-1; D is unclear. This CDR3 has 18 residues. Looked up from germline, CDR1 is LGHNA and CDR2 is YSLEER. The V gene lost 0 bases and the J gene lost 0 bases, with 15 bases spanning the gap. The CDR3 DNA follows: TGCGCCAGCAGCCAAGAGAGCCCGATCACCAGCTCCTACAATGAGCAGTTCTTC. This sequence encodes CASSQESPITSSYNEQFF.

The chain carries TRBV27 and TRBJ1-2, with D perhaps TRBD1 (5 bases). With 5 bases removed from V and 4 bases from J, the gap between germline ends came to 20 bases. The CDR3 runs to 16 residues. CDR1 MNHEY and CDR2 SMNVEV come from the germline V gene (reference sequence). CDR3 sequence reads: CASSTLGEGKGYGYTF. The CDR3 bases are TGTGCCAGCAGTACGCTCGGGGAGGGGAAGGGCTATGGCTACACCTTC.

The gene calls are TRBV2 and TRBJ2-5, with 7 bases matching TRBD1. The CDR3 runs to 14 residues. Per germline, CDR1 SNHLY and CDR2 FYNNEI. The V segment lost 7 bases and the J segment 2 bases; nucleotides outside the gene matches: 7. The DNA for the CDR3 is TGTGCCAGCAATTACGGCAGGGGGCAAGAGACCCAGTACTTC. Protein: CASNYGRGQETQYF. The variable domain in full, with the rest retrieved from reference TRBV2 and TRBJ2-5, is EPEVTQTPSHQVTQMGQEVILRCVPISNHLYFYWYRQILGQKVEFLVSFYNNEISEKSEIFDDQFSVERPDGSNFTLKIRSTKLEDSAMYFCASNYGRGQETQYFGPGTRLLVL.

The chain joins TRBV29-1 to TRBJ1-1, with TRBD1 as a possible D gene (5 bases). The CDR3 is made up of 14 amino acids. The V and J ends lost 0 bases and 5 bases respectively, with 13 bases between them. The germline gives CDR1 SQVTM, CDR2 ANQGSEA. CDR3 in DNA: TGCAGCGTTGAAGATCTGGGGGTAAGGACTGAAGCTTTCTTT. Translation gives CSVEDLGVRTEAFF.

The V call is TRBV27, the J call TRBJ2-3; 8 nucleotides agree with TRBD2. The CDR3 totals 15 residues. Germline V gene sequence: CDR1 MNHEY, CDR2 SMNVEV (reference sequence). With V trimmed by 7 bases and J by 4 bases, 10 bases remained unmatched. The CDR3 nucleotides are TGTGCCAGCACGACCCGGGAGGGCCGGGCAGATACGCAGTATTTT. Its protein is CASTTREGRADTQYF.

The chain is built from TRBV10-3 and TRBJ1-3; D is unresolved. This CDR3 has 14 residues. Germline V gives CDR1 ENHRY, CDR2 SYGVKD. Trimming shortened V by 4 bases and J by 4 bases, and 11 bases separated the two germline ends. CDR3 bases: TGTGCCATCAGTGGAGGTTGGTCCGGAAACACCATATATTTT. This encodes CAISGGWSGNTIYF.

The CDR3 loop is CASSRTGPHQPQHF. In DNA form, the CDR3 reads TGTGCCAGCAGCCGGACAGGGCCGCATCAGCCCCAGCATTTT. The chain recombines TRBV28 with TRBJ1-5; 8 bases match TRBD1. The CDR3 is made up of 14 amino acids. After removal of 6 bases from V and 5 bases from J, the junction contained 6 bases not matched to a gene. CDR1 and CDR2 (germline): MDHEN, SYDVKM.